A single T cell receptor (beta chain) is shown here with its context. What was sequenced on ten immunoSEQ deep assay plates was unsorted PBMC DNA. The table came from immunoSEQ multiplex PCR; TCRdb's copy has only in-frame clones and leaves some out. The repertoire holds hundreds of thousands of clones, with around 79% as singletons. Germline lookup yields CDR1 SGHVS and CDR2 FNYEAQ. Deletions cut 5 bases from V and 0 bases from J, with 17 bases between. The CDR3 sequence is 16 residues long. This sample was included in a study of shared clonotypes between healthy human individuals. The chain joins TRBV7-6 to TRBJ2-7; possible D gene TRBD1, 6 bases. The receptor was derived from a woman aged 40 to 50 in good health. Some clones in this sample may be carry-over from other donors' samples. Sequenced material: PBMCs. The CDR3 loop reads CASSPLWTVSSYEQYF. The CDR3 DNA sequence: TGTGCCAGCAGCCCCCTCTGGACAGTGAGCTCCTACGAGCAGTACTTC.